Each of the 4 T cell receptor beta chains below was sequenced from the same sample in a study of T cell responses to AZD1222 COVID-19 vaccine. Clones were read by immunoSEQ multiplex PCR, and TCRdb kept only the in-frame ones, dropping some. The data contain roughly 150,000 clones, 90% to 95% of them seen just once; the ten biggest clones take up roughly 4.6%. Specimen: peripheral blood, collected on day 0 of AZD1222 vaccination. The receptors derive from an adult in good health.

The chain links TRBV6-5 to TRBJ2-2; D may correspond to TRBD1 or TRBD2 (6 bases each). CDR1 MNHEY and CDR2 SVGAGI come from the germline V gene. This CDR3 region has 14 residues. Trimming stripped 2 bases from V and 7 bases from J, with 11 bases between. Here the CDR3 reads CASSYRGGNGELFF. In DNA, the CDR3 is TGTGCCAGCAGTTACCGAGGGGGGAACGGGGAGCTGTTTTTT.

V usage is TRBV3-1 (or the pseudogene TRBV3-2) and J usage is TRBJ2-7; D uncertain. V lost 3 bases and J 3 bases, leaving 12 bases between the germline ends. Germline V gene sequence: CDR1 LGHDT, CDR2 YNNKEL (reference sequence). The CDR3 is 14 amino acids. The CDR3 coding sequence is TGTGCCAGCAGCCATTTAACACCCGTCTACGAGCAGTACTTC. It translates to CASSHLTPVYEQYF.

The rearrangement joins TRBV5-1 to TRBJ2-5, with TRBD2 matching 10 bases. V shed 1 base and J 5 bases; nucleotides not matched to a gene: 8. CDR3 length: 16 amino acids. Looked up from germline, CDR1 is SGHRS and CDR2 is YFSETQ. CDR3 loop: CASSLIAGGSEETQYF. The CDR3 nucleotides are TGCGCCAGCAGCTTGATAGCGGGAGGTTCCGAGGAGACCCAGTACTTC.

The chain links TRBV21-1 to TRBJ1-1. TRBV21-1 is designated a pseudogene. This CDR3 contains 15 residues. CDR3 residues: CASSKKYFERTEAFF. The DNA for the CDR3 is TGTGCCAGCAGCAAAAAGTACTTTGAAAGGACTGAAGCTTTCTTT.